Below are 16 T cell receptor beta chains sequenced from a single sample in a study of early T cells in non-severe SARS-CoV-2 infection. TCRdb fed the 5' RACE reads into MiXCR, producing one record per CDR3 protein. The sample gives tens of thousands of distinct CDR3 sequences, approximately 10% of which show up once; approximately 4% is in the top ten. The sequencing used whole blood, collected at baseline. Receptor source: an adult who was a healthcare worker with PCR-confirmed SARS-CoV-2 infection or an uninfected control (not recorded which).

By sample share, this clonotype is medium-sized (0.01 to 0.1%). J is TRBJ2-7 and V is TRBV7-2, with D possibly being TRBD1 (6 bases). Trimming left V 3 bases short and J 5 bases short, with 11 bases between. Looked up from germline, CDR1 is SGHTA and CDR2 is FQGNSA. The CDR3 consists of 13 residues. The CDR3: CASSFRSGDEQYF. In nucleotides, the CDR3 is TGTGCCAGCAGCTTCCGCTCAGGGGACGAGCAGTACTTC.

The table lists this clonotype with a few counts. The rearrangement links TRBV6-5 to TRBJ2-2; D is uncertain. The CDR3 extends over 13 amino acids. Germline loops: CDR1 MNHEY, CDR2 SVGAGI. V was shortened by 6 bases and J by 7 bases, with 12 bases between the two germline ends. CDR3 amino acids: CASSTLGIGELFF. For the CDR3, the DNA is TGTGCCAGCAGCACCCTTGGCATCGGGGAGCTGTTTTTT.

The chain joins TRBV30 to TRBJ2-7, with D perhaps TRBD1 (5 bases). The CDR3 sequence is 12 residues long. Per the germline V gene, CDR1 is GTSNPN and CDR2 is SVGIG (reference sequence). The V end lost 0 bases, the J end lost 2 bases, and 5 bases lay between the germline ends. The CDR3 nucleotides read TGTGCCTGGAGTGTACAGGCCTACGAGCAGTACTTC. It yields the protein CAWSVQAYEQYF.

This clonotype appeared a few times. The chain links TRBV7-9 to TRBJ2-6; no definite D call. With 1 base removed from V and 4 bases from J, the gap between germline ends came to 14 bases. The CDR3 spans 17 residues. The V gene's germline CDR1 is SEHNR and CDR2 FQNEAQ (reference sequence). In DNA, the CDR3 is TGTGCCAGCAGCTTAGTCGGTCTCGGCGGCGGGGCCAACGTCCTGACTTTC. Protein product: CASSLVGLGGGANVLTF.

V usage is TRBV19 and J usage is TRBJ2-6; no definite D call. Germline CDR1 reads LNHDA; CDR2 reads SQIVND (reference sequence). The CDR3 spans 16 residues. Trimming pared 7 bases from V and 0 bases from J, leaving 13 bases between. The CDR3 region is CASNSVSVSGANVLTF. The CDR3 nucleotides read TGTGCCAGTAACTCGGTGTCGGTCTCTGGGGCCAACGTCCTGACTTTC.

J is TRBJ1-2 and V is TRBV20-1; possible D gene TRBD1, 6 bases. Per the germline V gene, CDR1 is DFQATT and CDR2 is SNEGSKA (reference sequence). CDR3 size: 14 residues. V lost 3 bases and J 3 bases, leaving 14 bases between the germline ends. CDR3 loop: CSASAAGVYYGYTF. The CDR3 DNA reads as TGCAGTGCTAGTGCGGCAGGGGTGTACTATGGCTACACCTTC.

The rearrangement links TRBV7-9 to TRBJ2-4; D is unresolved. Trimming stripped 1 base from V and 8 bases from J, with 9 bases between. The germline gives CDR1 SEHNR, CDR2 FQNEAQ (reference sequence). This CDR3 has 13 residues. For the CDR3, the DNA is TGTGCCAGCAGCTTAGGGAACCGGGACATTCAGTACTTC. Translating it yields CASSLGNRDIQYF.

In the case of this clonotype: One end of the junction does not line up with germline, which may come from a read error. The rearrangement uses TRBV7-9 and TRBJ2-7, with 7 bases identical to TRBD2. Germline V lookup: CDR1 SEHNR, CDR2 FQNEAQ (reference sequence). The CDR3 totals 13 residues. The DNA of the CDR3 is TGTGTCAGCAGCGGGGACGTTTCCTACGAGCAGTACTTC. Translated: CVSSGDVSYEQYF.

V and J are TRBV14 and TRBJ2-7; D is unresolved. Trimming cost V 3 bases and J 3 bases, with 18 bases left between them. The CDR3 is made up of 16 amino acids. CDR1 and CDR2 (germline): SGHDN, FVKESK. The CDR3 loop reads CASSQGPSWANYEQYF. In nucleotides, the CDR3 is TGTGCCAGCAGCCAGGGTCCCTCCTGGGCGAACTACGAGCAGTACTTC. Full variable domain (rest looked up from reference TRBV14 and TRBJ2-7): EAGVTQFPSHSVIEKGQTVTLRCDPISGHDNLYWYRRVMGKEIKFLLHFVKESKQDESGMPNNRFLAERTGGTYSTLKVQPAELEDSGVYFCASSQGPSWANYEQYFGPGTRLTVT.

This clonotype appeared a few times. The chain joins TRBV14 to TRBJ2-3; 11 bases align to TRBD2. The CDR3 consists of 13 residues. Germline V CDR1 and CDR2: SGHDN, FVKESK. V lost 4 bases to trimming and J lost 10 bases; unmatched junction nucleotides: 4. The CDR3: CASSPRTSGSQYF. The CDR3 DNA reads TGTGCCAGCAGCCCCCGGACTAGCGGGTCGCAGTATTTT.

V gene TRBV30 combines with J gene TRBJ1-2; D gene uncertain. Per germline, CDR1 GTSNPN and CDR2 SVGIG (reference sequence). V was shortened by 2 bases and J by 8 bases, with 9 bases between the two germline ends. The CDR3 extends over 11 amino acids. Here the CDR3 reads CAWSTGLGYTF. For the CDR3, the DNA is TGTGCCTGGAGTACCGGTCTGGGCTACACCTTC.

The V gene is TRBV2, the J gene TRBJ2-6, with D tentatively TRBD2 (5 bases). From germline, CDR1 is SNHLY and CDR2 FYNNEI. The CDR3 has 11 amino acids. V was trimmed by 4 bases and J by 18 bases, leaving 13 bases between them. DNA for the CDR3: TGTGCCAGCAGTGTAGAGAGGGCCCGGACTTTC. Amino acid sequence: CASSVERARTF.

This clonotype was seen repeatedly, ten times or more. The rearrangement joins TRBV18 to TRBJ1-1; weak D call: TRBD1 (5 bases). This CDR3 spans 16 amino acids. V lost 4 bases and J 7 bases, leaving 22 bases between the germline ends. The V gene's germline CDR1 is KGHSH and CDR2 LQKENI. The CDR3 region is CASSLWGPARQGEAFF. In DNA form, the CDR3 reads TGTGCCAGCTCACTATGGGGCCCCGCCAGACAAGGTGAAGCTTTCTTT.

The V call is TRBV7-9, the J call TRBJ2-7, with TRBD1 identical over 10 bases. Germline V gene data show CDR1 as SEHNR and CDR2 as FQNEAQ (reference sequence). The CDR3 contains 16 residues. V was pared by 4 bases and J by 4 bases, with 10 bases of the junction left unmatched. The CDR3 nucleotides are TGTGCCAGCAGCTACTTACCGGGACAGGGGATATACGAGCAGTACTTC. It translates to CASSYLPGQGIYEQYF.

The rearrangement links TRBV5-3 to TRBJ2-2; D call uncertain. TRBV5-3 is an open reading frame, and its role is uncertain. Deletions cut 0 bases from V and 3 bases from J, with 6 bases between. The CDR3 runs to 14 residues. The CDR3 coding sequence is TGTGCCAGAAGCTTGGTCTTGTACACCGGGGAGCTGTTTTTT. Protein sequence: CARSLVLYTGELFF.

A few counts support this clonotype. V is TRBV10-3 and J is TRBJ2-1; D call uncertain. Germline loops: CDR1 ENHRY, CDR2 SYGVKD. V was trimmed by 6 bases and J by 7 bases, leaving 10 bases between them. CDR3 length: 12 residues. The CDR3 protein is CAIRSRSNEQFF. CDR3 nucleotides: TGTGCCATCAGGAGCCGGTCGAATGAGCAGTTCTTC.